The 14 T cell receptor beta chains below all came from one sample that was sequenced in a study of shared clonotypes between healthy human individuals. TCRdb's copy holds only in-frame clones and misses some; the assay was immunoSEQ multiplex PCR. This sample yields around 700,000 clones, of which about two thirds are seen a single time; approximately 1.8% belongs to the top ten. The sequencing input was memory CD4+ T cells sorted from blood. Subset specified: CD45RA-negative fraction. These receptors came from a woman aged 25-40 years in good health.

As regards this clone: Other DNA sequences in this sample translate to the same CDR3. V and J are TRBV4-2 and TRBJ2-7; 9 bases line up with TRBD1. Germline lookup yields CDR1 LGHNA and CDR2 YNFKEQ. This CDR3 has 16 residues. V shed 5 bases and J 3 bases; nucleotides not matched to a gene: 11. CDR3 sequence (DNA): TGTGCCAGCAGCGCCACAGGGGGACAGGGCCACTACGAGCAGTACTTC. Protein sequence: CASSATGGQGHYEQYF.

For this clone: A single base is all that separates this from a far larger clone, so a read error is likely. The CDR3 spells CASSTYTDTQYF. The CDR3 DNA follows: TGTGCCAGCAGCACCTACACAGATACGCAGTATTTT. V usage is TRBV5-5 and J usage is TRBJ2-3, with D hard to call. Trimming removed 4 bases at V and 2 bases at J, with 5 bases between. The CDR3 runs 12 residues. CDR1 and CDR2 (germline): SGHKS, YYEKEE (reference sequence).

This chain connects TRBV6-5 to TRBJ2-1, with TRBD2 as a possible D gene (5 bases). CDR1 MNHEY and CDR2 SVGAGI come from the germline V gene. The CDR3 consists of 12 residues. With 5 bases removed from V and 10 bases from J, the gap between germline ends came to 12 bases. CDR3 bases: TGTGCCAGCAGTCGGGGAGAAAGAGAGCAGTTCTTC. As protein: CASSRGEREQFF.

The genes are TRBV18 and TRBJ1-1; TRBD1 might be the D (5 bases). CDR1 is KGHSH and CDR2 is LQKENI in the germline V gene. The CDR3 loop spans 15 amino acids. Trimming stripped 6 bases from V and 3 bases from J, with 17 bases between. The CDR3 loop is CASSPGYAGDTEAFF. CDR3 DNA sequence: TGTGCCAGCTCCCCGGGTTATGCGGGGGACACTGAAGCTTTCTTT.

This clone was detected only a few times. The V and J genes are TRBV18 and TRBJ2-7, with 9 bases fitting TRBD1. V trimming: 6 bases; J trimming: 4 bases; junction bases outside the gene matches: 10. CDR1 is KGHSH, CDR2 LQKENI, per germline. This CDR3 contains 15 residues. The DNA for the CDR3 is TGTGCCAGCTCGATAGAGGGACAGGGACAGTACGAGCAGTACTTC. This codes for CASSIEGQGQYEQYF.

The chain employs TRBV6-5 and TRBJ1-2; no clear D gene. Trimming took off 4 bases at V and 4 bases at J, with 10 bases between the two ends. The CDR3 extends over 13 amino acids. The germline CDR1 and CDR2 sequences are MNHEY and SVGAGI. Here the CDR3 reads CASSFSGFYGYTF. The DNA for the CDR3 is TGTGCCAGCAGTTTCTCCGGTTTCTATGGCTACACCTTC.

The chain employs TRBV18 and TRBJ2-1; D may correspond to TRBD1 or TRBD2 (5 bases each). Germline loops: CDR1 KGHSH, CDR2 LQKENI. The CDR3 spans 11 residues. Trimming cost V 2 bases and J 13 bases, with 9 bases left between them. This CDR3 is CASSPGDQQFF. The CDR3 DNA is TGTGCCAGCTCACCAGGGGACCAACAGTTCTTC.

This clone was observed many times. This rearrangement joins TRBV7-9 to TRBJ2-5; a possible D gene is TRBD2 (6 bases). Looked up from germline, CDR1 is SEHNR and CDR2 is FQNEAQ (reference sequence). The CDR3 is 16 residues long. V was cut by 5 bases and J by 1 base, with 17 bases left in between. The CDR3 DNA sequence: TGTGCCAGCAGCCCGAGCTTGGGGCGGGGCCAAGAGACCCAGTACTTC. Encoded protein: CASSPSLGRGQETQYF.

This clone was seen a handful of times. In DNA form, the CDR3 reads TGTGCCAGTAGTCCGAAGGGGAGCGCCGAAGCTTTCTTT. Translated, it gives CASSPKGSAEAFF. The chain couples TRBV19 to TRBJ1-1; tentatively, D is TRBD1 (5 bases). CDR3 length equals 13 residues. The germline V gene encodes CDR1 LNHDA and CDR2 SQIVND (reference sequence). The ends were cut back, 5 bases at V and 8 bases at J, with 15 bases in the middle.

This clone was observed once. The chain is built from TRBV7-9 and TRBJ1-2; D call uncertain. The CDR3 consists of 12 residues. CDR1 SEHNR and CDR2 FQNEAQ come from the germline V gene (reference sequence). V shed 2 bases and J shed 8 bases, with 9 bases lying between them. The CDR3 loop reads CASSLIENGYTF. CDR3 in DNA: TGTGCCAGCAGCTTAATAGAGAACGGCTACACCTTC.

This chain connects TRBV4-1 to TRBJ2-2; D is undetermined. This CDR3 comprises 15 residues. In germline, CDR1 is MGHRA, CDR2 YSYEKL. The ends were cut back, 0 bases at V and 3 bases at J, with 8 bases in the middle. In DNA form, the CDR3 reads TGCGCCAGCAGCCAAGATCAGTGGGACACCGGGGAGCTGTTTTTT. This encodes CASSQDQWDTGELFF.

This clone was counted once. The V call is TRBV18, the J call TRBJ2-5; possible D gene TRBD2, 5 bases. The V end lost 0 bases, the J end lost 4 bases, and 12 bases lay between the germline ends. Germline V gives CDR1 KGHSH, CDR2 LQKENI. This CDR3 comprises 15 residues. The CDR3 reads CASSPPGQAGETQYF. The CDR3 DNA follows: TGTGCCAGCTCACCACCGGGCCAGGCGGGAGAGACCCAGTACTTC.

The rearrangement uses TRBV7-6 and TRBJ2-1; no definite D call. CDR1 SGHVS and CDR2 FNYEAQ come from the germline V gene. This CDR3 is 13 amino acids long. The V gene lost 2 bases and the J gene lost 9 bases, with 11 bases spanning the gap. The CDR3 sequence: CASSLSWGGEQFF. CDR3 in DNA: TGTGCCAGCAGCTTATCGTGGGGTGGTGAGCAGTTCTTC.

This clone was seen a single time. V usage is TRBV19 and J usage is TRBJ2-7; D unclear. The V end was cut by 1 base, the J end by 3 bases, with 13 bases between. The germline CDR1 and CDR2 sequences are LNHDA and SQIVND (reference sequence). The CDR3 loop spans 15 amino acids. CDR3 DNA sequence: TGTGCCAGTAGTATAGCCCCCGACGGCGACTACGAGCAGTACTTC. This gives the protein CASSIAPDGDYEQYF. The full variable domain, its missing parts supplied by reference TRBV19 and TRBJ2-7, is DGGITQSPKYLFRKEGQNVTLSCEQNLNHDAMYWYRQDPGQGLRLIYYSQIVNDFQKGDIAEGYSVSREKKESFPLTVTSAQKNPTAFYLCASSIAPDGDYEQYFGPGTRLTVT.